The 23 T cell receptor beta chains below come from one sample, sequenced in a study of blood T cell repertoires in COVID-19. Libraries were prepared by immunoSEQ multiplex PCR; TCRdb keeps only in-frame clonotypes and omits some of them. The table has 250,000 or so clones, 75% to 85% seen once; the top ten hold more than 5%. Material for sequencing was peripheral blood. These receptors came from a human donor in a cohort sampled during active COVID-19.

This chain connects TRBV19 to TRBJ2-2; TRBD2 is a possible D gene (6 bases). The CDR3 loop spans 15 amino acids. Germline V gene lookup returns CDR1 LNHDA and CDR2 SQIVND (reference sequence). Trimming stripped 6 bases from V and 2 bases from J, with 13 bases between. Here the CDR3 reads CASRIGTLNTGELFF. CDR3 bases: TGTGCCAGTAGGATCGGGACTCTAAACACCGGGGAGCTGTTTTTT.

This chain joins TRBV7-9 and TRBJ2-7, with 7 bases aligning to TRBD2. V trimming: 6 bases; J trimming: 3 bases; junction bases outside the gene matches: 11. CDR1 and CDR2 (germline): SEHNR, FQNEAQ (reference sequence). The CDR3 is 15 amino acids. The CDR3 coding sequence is TGTGCCAGCAGTCCAACCGGGACTATCCTCTACGAGCAGTACTTC. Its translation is CASSPTGTILYEQYF.

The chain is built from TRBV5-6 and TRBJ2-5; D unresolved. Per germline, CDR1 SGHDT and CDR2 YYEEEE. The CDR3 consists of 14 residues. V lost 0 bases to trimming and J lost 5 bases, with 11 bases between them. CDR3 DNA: TGTGCCAGCAGCTTGGGGCGGCTAAGGGAGACCCAGTACTTC. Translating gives CASSLGRLRETQYF.

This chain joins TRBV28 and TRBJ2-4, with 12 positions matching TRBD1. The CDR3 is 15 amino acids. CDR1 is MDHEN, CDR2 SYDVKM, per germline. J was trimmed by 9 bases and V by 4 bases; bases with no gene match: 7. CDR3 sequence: CASSYRDRGRSIQYF. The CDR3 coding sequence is TGTGCCAGCAGTTACCGGGACAGGGGGCGAAGCATTCAGTACTTC.

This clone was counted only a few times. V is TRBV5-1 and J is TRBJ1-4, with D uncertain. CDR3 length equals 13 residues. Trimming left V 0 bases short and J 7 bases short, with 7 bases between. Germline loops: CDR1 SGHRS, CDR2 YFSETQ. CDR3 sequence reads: CASSLETGEKLFF. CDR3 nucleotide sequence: TGCGCCAGCAGCTTGGAGACGGGTGAAAAACTGTTTTTT.

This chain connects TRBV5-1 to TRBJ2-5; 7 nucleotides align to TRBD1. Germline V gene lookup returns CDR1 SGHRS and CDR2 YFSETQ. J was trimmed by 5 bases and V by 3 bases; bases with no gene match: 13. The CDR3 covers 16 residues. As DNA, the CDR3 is TGCGCCAGCAGCTCCCATACGACAGGGCCCCGGGAGACCCAGTACTTC. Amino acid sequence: CASSSHTTGPRETQYF.

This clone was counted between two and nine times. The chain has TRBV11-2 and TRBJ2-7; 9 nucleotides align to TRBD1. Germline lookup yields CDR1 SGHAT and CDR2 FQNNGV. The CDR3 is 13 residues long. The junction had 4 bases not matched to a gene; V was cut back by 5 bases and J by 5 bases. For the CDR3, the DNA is TGTGCCAGCAGCCAGGGACAGGGTCACGAGCAGTACTTC. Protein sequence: CASSQGQGHEQYF.

For the CDR3, the DNA is TGTGCCTGGTCTGGGACTAGCGGGGGGGCCGGCACAGATACGCAGTATTTT. It is translated as CAWSGTSGGAGTDTQYF. This rearrangement joins TRBV30 to TRBJ2-3, with 16 bases aligning to TRBD2. Germline V lookup: CDR1 GTSNPN, CDR2 SVGIG (reference sequence). Trimming at V came to 5 bases and at J to 1 base, leaving 6 bases not matched to a gene. This CDR3 has 17 amino acids.

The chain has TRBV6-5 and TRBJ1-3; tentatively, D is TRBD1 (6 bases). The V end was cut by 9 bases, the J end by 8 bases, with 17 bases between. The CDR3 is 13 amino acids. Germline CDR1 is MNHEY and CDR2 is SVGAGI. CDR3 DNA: TGTGCCAGTAGGGGGACGGCGGGTGACACCATATATTTT. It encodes CASRGTAGDTIYF.

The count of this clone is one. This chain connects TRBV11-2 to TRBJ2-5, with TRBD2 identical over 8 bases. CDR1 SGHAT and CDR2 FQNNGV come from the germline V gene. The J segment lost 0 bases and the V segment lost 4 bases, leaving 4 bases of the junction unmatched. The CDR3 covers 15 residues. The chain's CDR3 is CASSSGGGNQETQYF. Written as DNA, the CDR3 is TGTGCCAGCAGCTCCGGCGGGGGGAACCAAGAGACCCAGTACTTC.

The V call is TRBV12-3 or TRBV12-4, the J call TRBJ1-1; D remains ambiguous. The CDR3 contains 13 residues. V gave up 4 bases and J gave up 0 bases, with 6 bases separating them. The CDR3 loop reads CASSSFVNTEAFF. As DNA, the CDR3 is TGTGCCAGCAGTTCTTTCGTGAACACTGAAGCTTTCTTT.

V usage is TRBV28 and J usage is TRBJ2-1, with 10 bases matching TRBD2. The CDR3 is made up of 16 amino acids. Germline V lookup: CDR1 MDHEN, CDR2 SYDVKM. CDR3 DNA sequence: TGTGCAGCAATGGGGAGCGGGAGGGTTAACTACAATGAGCAGTTCTTC. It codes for CAAMGSGRVNYNEQFF.

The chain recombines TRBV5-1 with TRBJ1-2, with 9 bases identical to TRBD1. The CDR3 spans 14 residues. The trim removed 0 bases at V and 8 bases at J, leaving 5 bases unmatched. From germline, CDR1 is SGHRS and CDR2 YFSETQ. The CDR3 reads CASSLGTGVEGYTF. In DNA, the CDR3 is TGCGCCAGCAGCTTGGGGACAGGGGTTGAAGGCTACACCTTC. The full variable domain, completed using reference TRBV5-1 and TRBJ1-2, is KAGVTQTPRYLIKTRGQQVTLSCSPISGHRSVSWYQQTPGQGLQFLFEYFSETQRNKGNFPGRFSGRQFSNSRSEMNVSTLELGDSALYLCASSLGTGVEGYTFGSGTRLTVV.

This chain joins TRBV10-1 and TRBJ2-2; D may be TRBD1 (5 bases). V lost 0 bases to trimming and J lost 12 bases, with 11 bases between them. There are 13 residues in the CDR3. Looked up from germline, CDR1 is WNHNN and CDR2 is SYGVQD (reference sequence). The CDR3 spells CASSESRHRKLFF. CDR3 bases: TGCGCCAGCAGTGAGTCGAGACACAGGAAGCTGTTTTTT.

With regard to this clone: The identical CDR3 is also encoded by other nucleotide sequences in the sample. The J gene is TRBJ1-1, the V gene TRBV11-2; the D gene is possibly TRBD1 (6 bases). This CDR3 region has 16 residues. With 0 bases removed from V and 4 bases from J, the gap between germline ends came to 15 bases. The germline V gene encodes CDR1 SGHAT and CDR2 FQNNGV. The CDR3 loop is CASSLDGRGWSTEAFF. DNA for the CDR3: TGTGCCAGCAGCTTAGACGGCAGGGGATGGAGCACTGAAGCTTTCTTT. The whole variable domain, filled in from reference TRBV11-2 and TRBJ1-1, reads EAGVAQSPRYKIIEKRQSVAFWCNPISGHATLYWYQQILGQGPKLLIQFQNNGVVDDSQLPKDRFSAERLKGVDSTLKIQPAKLEDSAVYLCASSLDGRGWSTEAFFGQGTRLTVV.

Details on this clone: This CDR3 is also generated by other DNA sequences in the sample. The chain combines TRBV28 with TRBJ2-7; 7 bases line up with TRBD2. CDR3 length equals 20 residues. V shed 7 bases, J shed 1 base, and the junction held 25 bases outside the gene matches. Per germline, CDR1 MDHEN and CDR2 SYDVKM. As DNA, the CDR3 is TGTGCCAGCACCCCCTCCCCGGGAGCCTCTCCTGGCGGGAGTTCCTACGAGCAGTACTTC. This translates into CASTPSPGASPGGSSYEQYF.

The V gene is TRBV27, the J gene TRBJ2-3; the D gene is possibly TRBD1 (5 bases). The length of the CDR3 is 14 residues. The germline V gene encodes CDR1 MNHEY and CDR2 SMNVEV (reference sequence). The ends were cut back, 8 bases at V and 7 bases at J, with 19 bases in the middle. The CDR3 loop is CASGTPTGIHTQYF. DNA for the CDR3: TGTGCCAGCGGAACACCTACAGGAATACATACGCAGTATTTT.

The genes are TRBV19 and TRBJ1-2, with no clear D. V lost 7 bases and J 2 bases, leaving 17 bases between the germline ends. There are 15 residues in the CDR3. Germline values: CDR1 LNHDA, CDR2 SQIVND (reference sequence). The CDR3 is CASIPRGRQNYGYTF. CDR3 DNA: TGTGCCAGTATCCCCAGAGGGCGGCAGAACTATGGCTACACCTTC.

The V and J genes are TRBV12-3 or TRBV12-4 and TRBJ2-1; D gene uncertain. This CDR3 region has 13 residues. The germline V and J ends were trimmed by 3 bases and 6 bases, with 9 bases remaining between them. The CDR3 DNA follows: TGTGCCAGCAGTTTCTTCGGGTCCAATGAGCAGTTCTTC. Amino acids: CASSFFGSNEQFF.

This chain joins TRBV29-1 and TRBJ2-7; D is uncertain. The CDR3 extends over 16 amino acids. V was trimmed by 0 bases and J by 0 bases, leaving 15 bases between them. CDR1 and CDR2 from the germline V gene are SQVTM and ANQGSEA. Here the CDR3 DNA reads TGCAGCGTTGAAGATTCTTACGGTAAAAGCTCCTACGAGCAGTACTTC. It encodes CSVEDSYGKSSYEQYF.

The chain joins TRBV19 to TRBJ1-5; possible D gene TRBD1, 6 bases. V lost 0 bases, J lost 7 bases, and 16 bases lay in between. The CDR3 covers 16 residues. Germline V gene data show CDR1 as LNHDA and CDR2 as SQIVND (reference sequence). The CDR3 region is CASSIEGSGEGQPQHF. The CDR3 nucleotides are TGTGCCAGTAGTATAGAAGGCTCAGGGGAGGGCCAGCCCCAGCATTTT.

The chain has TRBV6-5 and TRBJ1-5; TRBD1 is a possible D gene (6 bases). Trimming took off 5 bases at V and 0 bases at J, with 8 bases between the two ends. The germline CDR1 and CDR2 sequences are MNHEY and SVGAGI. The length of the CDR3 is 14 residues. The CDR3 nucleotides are TGTGCCAGCAGTCACAGGGATAGCAATCAGCCCCAGCATTTT. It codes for CASSHRDSNQPQHF.

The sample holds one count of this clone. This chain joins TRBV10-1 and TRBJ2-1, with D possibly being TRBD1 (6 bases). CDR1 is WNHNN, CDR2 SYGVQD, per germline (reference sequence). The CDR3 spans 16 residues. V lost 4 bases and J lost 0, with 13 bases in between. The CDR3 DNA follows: TGCGCCAGCAGTGGTCACAGGGAGCGCTCCTACAATGAGCAGTTCTTC. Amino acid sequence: CASSGHRERSYNEQFF.